The 20 T cell receptor beta chains in this list originate from one sample, sequenced in a study of blood T cell repertoires in COVID-19. Repertoires were generated with immunoSEQ multiplex PCR, while TCRdb's copy carries only in-frame clones and drops some. This sample has about 260,000 clones, with roughly 80% found just once. Source material: peripheral blood. These receptors came from a man aged 55-75 years with acute or convalescent COVID-19.

The chain carries TRBV29-1 and TRBJ2-7, with TRBD1 identical over 10 bases. With V trimmed by 7 bases and J by 3 bases, 12 bases remained unmatched. Germline CDR1 and CDR2: SQVTM and ANQGSEA. The length of the CDR3 is 15 residues. CDR3 DNA: TGCAGCGCTGCCGATGGGGGACAGGGGAACTACGAGCAGTACTTC. It is translated as CSAADGGQGNYEQYF.

J is TRBJ2-1 and V is TRBV7-3, with D possibly being TRBD2 (6 bases). Between the trimmed V and J ends, which lost 1 base and 4 bases, there was a span of 11 bases. Looked up from germline, CDR1 is SGHTA and CDR2 is FQGTGA. CDR3 size: 15 residues. CDR3 DNA sequence: TGTGCCAGCAGCTTAAATTCCGGGACTTACAATGAGCAGTTCTTC. Protein: CASSLNSGTYNEQFF.

This sequence joins TRBV2 and TRBJ1-4, with a weak D call TRBD1 (6 bases). Germline V gene lookup returns CDR1 SNHLY and CDR2 FYNNEI. This CDR3 region has 15 residues. Deletions cut 5 bases from V and 7 bases from J, with 17 bases between. CDR3 in amino acids: CASSSPGRGTEKLFF. CDR3 coding DNA: TGTGCCAGCAGTTCCCCGGGCAGGGGCACTGAAAAACTGTTTTTT.

In regard to this clone: One junction end does not reproduce the germline sequence, and a read error may be involved. The chain couples TRBV10-3 to TRBJ2-2; TRBD1 matches at 7 bases. Germline lookup yields CDR1 ENHRY and CDR2 SYGVKD. The CDR3 has 17 residues. CDR3 protein: CAINPSTGTENTGELFF. The CDR3 coding sequence is TGTGCAATCAATCCTTCGACAGGGACAGAGAACACCGGGGAGCTGTTTTTT.

This chain connects TRBV6-5 to TRBJ2-1, with D maybe TRBD1 (7 bases). This CDR3 has 15 residues. Deletions cut 4 bases from V and 0 bases from J, with 10 bases between. From germline, CDR1 is MNHEY and CDR2 SVGAGI. CDR3 in amino acids: CASSSGGISYNEQFF. Written as DNA, the CDR3 is TGTGCCAGCAGTTCAGGGGGGATCTCCTACAATGAGCAGTTCTTC.

This rearrangement joins TRBV6-5 to TRBJ2-6; 8 bases agree with TRBD1. The CDR3 spans 15 residues. The J segment lost 2 bases and the V segment lost 6 bases, leaving 3 bases of the junction unmatched. Germline V lookup: CDR1 MNHEY, CDR2 SVGAGI. CDR3 sequence: CASSPGQAGANVLTF. The CDR3 DNA reads as TGTGCCAGCAGCCCGGGACAGGCTGGGGCCAACGTCCTGACTTTC.

The chain combines TRBV29-1 with TRBJ1-2, with 7 bases aligning to TRBD1. J lost 7 bases, V lost 0 bases, and 5 bases had no gene match. Germline CDR1 reads SQVTM; CDR2 reads ANQGSEA. This CDR3 comprises 13 residues. The CDR3 sequence: CSVEDPRGSGYTF. The CDR3 DNA follows: TGCAGCGTTGAAGACCCCAGGGGGTCTGGCTACACCTTC. The variable domain in full, completed from reference TRBV29-1 and TRBJ1-2, reads SAVISQKPSRDICQRGTSLTIQCQVDSQVTMMFWYRQQPGQSLTLIATANQGSEATYESGFVIDKFPISRPNLTFSTLTVSNMSPEDSSIYLCSVEDPRGSGYTFGSGTRLTVV.

J is TRBJ2-7 and V is TRBV2; the match to TRBD1 covers 11 bases. From germline, CDR1 is SNHLY and CDR2 FYNNEI. J gave up 2 bases and V 6 bases, and 6 bases lay outside the gene matches. CDR3 length: 15 residues. CDR3 loop: CASRTGTGGTYEQYF. In nucleotides, the CDR3 is TGTGCCAGCAGGACCGGGACAGGGGGAACCTACGAGCAGTACTTC.

This rearrangement joins TRBV4-1 to TRBJ2-6; D remains ambiguous. V was cut by 1 base and J by 3 bases, with 10 bases left in between. Per the germline V gene, CDR1 is MGHRA and CDR2 is YSYEKL. The CDR3 contains 16 residues. Here the CDR3 DNA reads TGCGCCAGCAGCCAAGTGGGTGCAGGTGGGGCCAACGTCCTGACTTTC. Translated, it gives CASSQVGAGGANVLTF.

The chain uses TRBV29-1 and TRBJ2-5; 16 positions match TRBD2. This CDR3 has 20 amino acids. The J segment lost 5 bases and the V segment lost 0 bases, leaving 15 bases of the junction unmatched. CDR1 is SQVTM, CDR2 ANQGSEA, per germline. In DNA form, the CDR3 reads TGCAGCGTTGAAGACTCTTACCCCGGGACTAGCGGGAGGGCCGGGGAGACCCAGTACTTC. It encodes CSVEDSYPGTSGRAGETQYF.

The rearrangement uses TRBV18 and TRBJ2-6; D possibly corresponds to TRBD2 (6 bases). V was trimmed by 3 bases and J by 3 bases, leaving 9 bases between them. Germline V lookup: CDR1 KGHSH, CDR2 LQKENI. The CDR3 has 15 amino acids. The CDR3 spells CASSPGGGGANVLTF. In DNA, the CDR3 is TGTGCCAGCTCACCGGGAGGCGGTGGGGCCAACGTCCTGACTTTC.

This chain uses TRBV28 with TRBJ2-5; 8 nucleotides align to TRBD2. Germline CDR1 and CDR2: MDHEN and SYDVKM. The V and J ends lost 5 bases and 5 bases, in that order; junction bases with no gene match: 7. This CDR3 region has 14 residues. The CDR3 protein is CASSTGGRMETQYF. CDR3 nucleotide sequence: TGTGCCAGCAGTACCGGCGGGAGGATGGAGACCCAGTACTTC.

The chain employs TRBV18 and TRBJ2-3; 10 bases match TRBD1. This CDR3 is built from 16 residues. The germline V gene has CDR1 KGHSH and CDR2 LQKENI. Trimming removed 2 bases from V and 4 bases from J; junction bases left unmatched: 6. CDR3 residues: CASSPGPGQGSDTQYF. For the CDR3, the DNA is TGTGCCAGCTCACCAGGGCCGGGACAGGGGTCAGATACGCAGTATTTT.

This clone appeared a few times. Here the CDR3 reads CASSLVAVEGYTF. The CDR3 nucleotides read TGCGCCAGCAGCTTGGTGGCTGTGGAGGGCTACACCTTC. The gene calls are TRBV5-1 and TRBJ1-2; no reliable D call. Trimming stripped 0 bases from V and 8 bases from J, with 11 bases between. This CDR3 spans 13 amino acids. CDR1 SGHRS and CDR2 YFSETQ come from the germline V gene.

This chain uses TRBV29-1 with TRBJ2-3, with D possibly being TRBD1 (5 bases). CDR1 SQVTM and CDR2 ANQGSEA come from the germline V gene. The CDR3 covers 14 residues. V was trimmed by 5 bases and J by 4 bases, leaving 16 bases between them. The CDR3 here is CSVRPRAVADTQYF. CDR3 coding DNA: TGCAGCGTTAGACCCAGGGCGGTCGCAGATACGCAGTATTTT.

The chain uses TRBV11-2 and TRBJ2-2; weak D call: TRBD1 (5 bases). Germline V gives CDR1 SGHAT, CDR2 FQNNGV. This CDR3 has 15 amino acids. The germline V and J ends were trimmed by 5 bases and 2 bases, with 12 bases remaining between them. The CDR3 DNA reads TGTGCCAGCAGCAATGTGGGGCTTAACACCGGGGAGCTGTTTTTT. Protein product: CASSNVGLNTGELFF.

This clone was picked up a small number of times. This chain uses TRBV7-6 with TRBJ2-5; 11 bases agree with TRBD2. CDR1 is SGHVS and CDR2 is FNYEAQ in the germline V gene. This CDR3 has 18 amino acids. V lost 1 base and J lost 2; bases outside the gene matches: 9. Here the CDR3 reads CASSLVPSGRPQQETQYF. The CDR3 DNA sequence: TGTGCCAGCAGCTTAGTGCCTAGCGGGAGGCCGCAACAAGAGACCCAGTACTTC.

The chain combines TRBV10-3 with TRBJ1-1; unclear D gene. The V end was cut by 2 bases, the J end by 6 bases, with 7 bases between. Germline V lookup: CDR1 ENHRY, CDR2 SYGVKD. The CDR3 has 12 amino acids. The CDR3: CAISEPPSEAFF. CDR3 in DNA: TGTGCCATCAGTGAGCCCCCGTCTGAAGCTTTCTTT.

The rearrangement joins TRBV9 to TRBJ2-7; no firm D call. With 0 bases removed from V and 7 bases from J, the gap between germline ends came to 11 bases. CDR1 and CDR2 from the germline V gene are SGDLS and YYNGEE. The CDR3 is made up of 13 amino acids. DNA for the CDR3: TGTGCCAGCAGCGTAGTAAGCGACGGGGAGCAGTACTTC. Translated: CASSVVSDGEQYF.

The chain is built from TRBV27 and TRBJ2-7; 7 nucleotides align to TRBD1. Germline-derived CDR1 and CDR2 are MNHEY and SMNVEV (reference sequence). V shed 5 bases and J 2 bases; nucleotides not matched to a gene: 6. CDR3 size: 14 residues. CDR3 nucleotides: TGTGCCAGCAGTCTTCGACAGGGCCCCTACGAGCAGTACTTC. It translates to CASSLRQGPYEQYF.